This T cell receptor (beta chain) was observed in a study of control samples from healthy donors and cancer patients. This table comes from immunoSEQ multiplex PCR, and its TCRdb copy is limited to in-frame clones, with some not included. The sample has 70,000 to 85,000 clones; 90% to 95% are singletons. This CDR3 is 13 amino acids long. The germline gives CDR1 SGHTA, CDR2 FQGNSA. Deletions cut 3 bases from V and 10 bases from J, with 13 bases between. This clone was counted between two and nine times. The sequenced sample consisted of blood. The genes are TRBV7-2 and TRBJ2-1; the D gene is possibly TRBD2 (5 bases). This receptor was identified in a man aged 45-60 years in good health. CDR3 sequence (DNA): TGTGCCAGCAGCTTCCCGGACCGGAGGGAGCAGTTCTTC. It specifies CASSFPDRREQFF.